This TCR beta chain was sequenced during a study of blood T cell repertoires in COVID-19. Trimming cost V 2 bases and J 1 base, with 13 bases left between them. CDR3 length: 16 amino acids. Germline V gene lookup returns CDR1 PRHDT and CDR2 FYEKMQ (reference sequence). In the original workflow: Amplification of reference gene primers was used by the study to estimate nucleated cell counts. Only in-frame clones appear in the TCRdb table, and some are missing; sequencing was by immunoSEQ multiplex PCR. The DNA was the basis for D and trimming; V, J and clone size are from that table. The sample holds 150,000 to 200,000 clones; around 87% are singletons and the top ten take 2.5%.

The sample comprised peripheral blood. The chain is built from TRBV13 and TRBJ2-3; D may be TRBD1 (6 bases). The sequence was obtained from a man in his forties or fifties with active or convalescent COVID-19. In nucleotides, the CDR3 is TGTGCCAGCAGCTTATTAGGGGGTCTCGGCACAGATACGCAGTATTTT. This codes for CASSLLGGLGTDTQYF.